The 16 T cell receptor beta chains listed next were all sequenced from one sample in a study of cytomegalovirus exposure and HLA in healthy donors. The PCR ran on 60 Vbeta and 13 Jbeta primers. Produced via immunoSEQ multiplex PCR; TCRdb's table is partial and in-frame only. Counted here are 95,000 or so clones, approximately 80% occurring once; the ten biggest clones make up about 5%. The sequencing sample was made of PBMCs. Receptors originate from a woman in her thirties or forties in good health and CMV-seronegative.

The CDR3 loop reads CASSQLDLVAVATEAFF. The DNA for the CDR3 is TGCGCCAGCAGCCAACTTGACTTAGTGGCCGTGGCCACTGAAGCTTTCTTT. This chain links TRBV4-1 with TRBJ1-1; D gene unclear. V dropped 2 bases and J dropped 4 bases, with 20 bases sitting between them. CDR3 size: 17 residues. Per germline, CDR1 MGHRA and CDR2 YSYEKL.

The chain combines TRBV11-3 with TRBJ2-5; D is possibly TRBD2 (6 bases). The CDR3 loop spans 16 amino acids. Trimming left V 5 bases short and J 2 bases short, with 18 bases between. CDR1 is SGHNT, CDR2 YENEEA, per germline. CDR3 coding DNA: TGTGCCAGCAGCCCCGGGGACGGGGGACCTCAAGAGACCCAGTACTTC. Amino acid sequence: CASSPGDGGPQETQYF.

This chain uses TRBV29-1 with TRBJ1-1; D possibly corresponds to TRBD1 (5 bases). The V end lost 5 bases, the J end lost 7 bases, and 8 bases lay between the germline ends. The CDR3 sequence is 10 residues long. CDR1 is SQVTM and CDR2 is ANQGSEA in the germline V gene. CDR3 sequence: CSVSDSEAFF. CDR3 sequence (DNA): TGCAGCGTTTCCGACAGTGAAGCTTTCTTT.

The chain combines TRBV11-1 with TRBJ2-7, with D possibly matching TRBD1 (6 bases). The V and J ends lost 4 bases and 9 bases respectively, with 16 bases between them. The germline V gene has CDR1 SGHAT and CDR2 FQDESV (reference sequence). The CDR3 spans 13 residues. The CDR3 DNA sequence: TGTGCCAGCAGCTCGAACAGGGACGGGTGGCAGTACTTC. This codes for CASSSNRDGWQYF. Based on the CDR3 plus reference TRBV11-1 and TRBJ2-7, the full variable domain is EAEVAQSPRYKITEKSQAVAFWCDPISGHATLYWYRQILGQGPELLVQFQDESVVDDSQLPKDRFSAERLKGVDSTLKIQPAELGDSAMYLCASSSNRDGWQYFGPGTRLTVT.

The V gene is TRBV5-6, the J gene TRBJ2-7, with TRBD2 identical over 14 bases. Per the germline V gene, CDR1 is SGHDT and CDR2 is YYEEEE. The CDR3 is 17 amino acids. J lost 2 bases, V lost 4 bases, and 8 bases had no gene match. The CDR3 coding sequence is TGTGCCAGCAGCCCGGCGGGACTAGCGGGGGAGACCTACGAGCAGTACTTC. Protein: CASSPAGLAGETYEQYF.

The rearrangement links TRBV2 to TRBJ1-3; D may be TRBD1 (5 bases). The V end was cut by 7 bases, the J end by 4 bases, with 17 bases between. The length of the CDR3 is 15 residues. Germline V gene sequence: CDR1 SNHLY, CDR2 FYNNEI. This chain's CDR3 is CASKGQGNPGNTIYF. The CDR3 DNA sequence: TGTGCCAGCAAGGGCCAGGGAAACCCGGGAAACACCATATATTTT. The full variable domain, completed using reference TRBV2 and TRBJ1-3, is EPEVTQTPSHQVTQMGQEVILRCVPISNHLYFYWYRQILGQKVEFLVSFYNNEISEKSEIFDDQFSVERPDGSNFTLKIRSTKLEDSAMYFCASKGQGNPGNTIYFGEGSWLTVV.

The J gene is TRBJ2-2, the V gene TRBV2, with a weak D call TRBD2 (7 bases). This CDR3 is built from 16 residues. Germline CDR1 and CDR2: SNHLY and FYNNEI. The V gene lost 3 bases and the J gene lost 6 bases, with 17 bases spanning the gap. The CDR3 DNA sequence: TGTGCCAGCAGTGATGCGGGGGCTACCGCTGCCGGGGAGCTGTTTTTT. It encodes CASSDAGATAAGELFF.

This clone has just a few counts. The chain links TRBV5-1 to TRBJ1-1; D uncertain. The germline V gene has CDR1 SGHRS and CDR2 YFSETQ. V was shortened by 0 bases and J by 0 bases, with 12 bases between the two germline ends. The CDR3 sequence is 16 residues long. The CDR3 DNA follows: TGCGCCAGCAGCTTGGTAACGGTTAGCGTGAACACTGAAGCTTTCTTT. Protein sequence: CASSLVTVSVNTEAFF.

The chain couples TRBV10-3 to TRBJ1-6; 8 bases line up with TRBD1. The ends lost 10 bases at V and 4 bases at J; junction bases unmatched: 6. The CDR3 consists of 14 residues. Germline V CDR1 and CDR2: ENHRY, SYGVKD. CDR3 sequence: CATRGTGYNSPLHF. As DNA, the CDR3 is TGTGCCACCCGCGGGACAGGTTATAATTCACCCCTCCACTTT.

The rearrangement links TRBV19 to TRBJ2-2; 12 bases line up with TRBD1. The germline V gene has CDR1 LNHDA and CDR2 SQIVND (reference sequence). This CDR3 comprises 19 residues. V shed 5 bases and J 3 bases; nucleotides not matched to a gene: 13. The CDR3 DNA reads as TGTGCCAGTAGTCCGCCCCGGGACAGGGGGCGTAGAGACACCGGGGAGCTGTTTTTT. Translating it yields CASSPPRDRGRRDTGELFF.

This clone occurred a few times. The V and J genes are TRBV7-2 and TRBJ1-3; D gene ambiguous. V gave up 6 bases and J gave up 4 bases, with 4 bases separating them. This CDR3 contains 11 residues. Germline V gene lookup returns CDR1 SGHTA and CDR2 FQGNSA. This CDR3 is CASRAGNTIYF. Here the CDR3 DNA reads TGTGCCAGCAGAGCCGGAAACACCATATATTTT. Looking up the rest from reference TRBV7-2 and TRBJ1-3 gives the full variable domain: GAGVSQSPSNKVTEKGKDVELRCDPISGHTALYWYRQSLGQGLEFLIYFQGNSAPDKSGLPSDRFSAERTGGSVSTLTIQRTQQEDSAVYLCASRAGNTIYFGEGSWLTVV.

This clone has a handful of counts. It is likely a read error, because the conserved phenylalanine at the end of the CDR3 is missing. It is unclear where the CDR3 begins or ends on the DNA, so no DNA is shown, and the CDR3 is as TCRdb lists it. The V and J genes are TRBV6-1 and TRBJ1-1; the table assigns TRBD1, which was not confirmed against the DNA. Germline CDR1 and CDR2: MNHNS and SASEGT. The CDR3 comprises 15 residues, both ends counted. CDR3 sequence: CASRGMPGQGAEALV.

The chain recombines TRBV18 with TRBJ1-1; D may be TRBD1 (5 bases). This CDR3 region has 12 residues. Germline V gives CDR1 KGHSH, CDR2 LQKENI. Trimming cost V 3 bases and J 8 bases, with 10 bases left between them. The CDR3 spells CASSPLPGEAFF. CDR3 bases: TGTGCCAGCTCACCTCTACCAGGGGAAGCTTTCTTT. The complete variable domain, with remaining parts taken from reference TRBV18 and TRBJ1-1, reads NAGVMQNPRHLVRRRGQEARLRCSPMKGHSHVYWYRQLPEEGLKFMVYLQKENIIDESGMPKERFSAEFPKEGPSILRIQQVVRGDSAAYFCASSPLPGEAFFGQGTRLTVV.

Details on this clone: Other DNA sequences from this sample encode an identical CDR3 as well. The chain recombines TRBV19 with TRBJ2-2; D gene uncertain. Germline CDR1 and CDR2: LNHDA and SQIVND (reference sequence). This CDR3 has 11 amino acids. Trimming cost V 9 bases and J 5 bases, with 7 bases left between them. CDR3 DNA: TGTGCCAGCTCGAGGACCGGGGAGCTGTTTTTT. Translated, it gives CASSRTGELFF.

V usage is TRBV11-2 and J usage is TRBJ1-5; no reliable D call. Germline CDR1 is SGHAT and CDR2 is FQNNGV. The CDR3 loop spans 13 amino acids. With 0 bases removed from V and 3 bases from J, the gap between germline ends came to 3 bases. CDR3 bases: TGTGCCAGCAGCTTAGATCTCAATCAGCCCCAGCATTTT. Translation: CASSLDLNQPQHF. Based on the CDR3 plus reference TRBV11-2 and TRBJ1-5, the full variable domain is EAGVAQSPRYKIIEKRQSVAFWCNPISGHATLYWYQQILGQGPKLLIQFQNNGVVDDSQLPKDRFSAERLKGVDSTLKIQPAKLEDSAVYLCASSLDLNQPQHFGDGTRLSIL.

The chain joins TRBV11-2 to TRBJ2-5, with 9 bases fitting TRBD2. The CDR3 runs 15 residues. Unmatched junction bases numbered 6, after V lost 5 bases and J lost 2 bases. Germline CDR1 and CDR2: SGHAT and FQNNGV. CDR3 loop: CASSIHSGGQETQYF. DNA for the CDR3: TGTGCCAGCAGCATCCATAGCGGGGGACAAGAGACCCAGTACTTC.